The present T cell receptor (beta chain) was sequenced within a study of blood T cell repertoires in COVID-19. The CDR3 runs to 13 residues. The V gene lost 9 bases and the J gene lost 2 bases, with 10 bases spanning the gap. Germline V lookup: CDR1 KGHDR, CDR2 SFDVKD. In the authors' workflow: Reference gene primer amplification yielded estimated nucleated cell counts. TCRdb's copy holds only in-frame clones and misses some; the assay was immunoSEQ multiplex PCR. The D gene and trimming were derived from the DNA, and the V and J assignments and clone size from that table. The sample carries more than 200,000 clones, roughly nine tenths recorded once.

This TCR was recovered from a man aged 35 to 55 with acute or convalescent COVID-19. Sequenced material: peripheral blood. The rearrangement links TRBV24-1 to TRBJ2-1; D is undetermined. CDR3 coding DNA: TGTGCCACCCTTGACTTTCCCTACAATGAGCAGTTCTTC. The encoded protein is CATLDFPYNEQFF.